The present entry profiles one T cell receptor (beta chain) with its context. Its specificity is not known. The entirety of the isolated RNA underwent reverse transcription, so expressed TCRB transcripts were sequenced. An average of about 3.6 million reads was obtained for naive, central memory and regulatory T cell samples. This table comes from immunoSEQ multiplex PCR, and its TCRdb copy is limited to in-frame clones, with some not included. The table lists around 340,000 clones, around 9.7% of them singletons. This sample is drawn from a study of beta chain features in type 1 diabetes. Sorted populations all exceeded 95% purity. Whole-study findings and limits: HLA influence on TCRB rearrangement stayed unresolved here. Shorter TCRB CDR3s, moderately but significantly so, were found in Type 1 diabetes patients in all four CD4+ subsets.

Germline V gene lookup returns CDR1 SGHAT and CDR2 FQNNGV. The V and J ends lost 0 bases and 6 bases respectively, with 11 bases between them. The CDR3 contains 14 residues. The sequenced material came from central memory CD4+ T cells from blood. The rearrangement links TRBV11-2 to TRBJ1-1, with a tentative D call TRBD1 (5 bases). The TCR sequence derives from a man in his thirties or forties with type 1 diabetes. The DNA of the CDR3 is TGTGCCAGCAGCTTAGAGTGGGGGGATCCTGAAGCTTTCTTT. Translation: CASSLEWGDPEAFF.